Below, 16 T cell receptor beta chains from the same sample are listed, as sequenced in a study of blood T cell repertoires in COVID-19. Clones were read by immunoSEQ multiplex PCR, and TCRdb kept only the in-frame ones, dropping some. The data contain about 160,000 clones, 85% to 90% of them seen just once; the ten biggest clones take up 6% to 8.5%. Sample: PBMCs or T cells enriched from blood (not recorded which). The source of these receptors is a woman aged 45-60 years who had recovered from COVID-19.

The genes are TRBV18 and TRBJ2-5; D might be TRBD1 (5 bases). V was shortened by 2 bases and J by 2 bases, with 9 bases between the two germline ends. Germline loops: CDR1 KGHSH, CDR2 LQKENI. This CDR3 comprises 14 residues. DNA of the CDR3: TGTGCCAGCTCACCATTTCAGGGACAAGAGACCCAGTACTTC. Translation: CASSPFQGQETQYF. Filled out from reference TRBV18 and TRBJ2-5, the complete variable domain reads NAGVMQNPRHLVRRRGQEARLRCSPMKGHSHVYWYRQLPEEGLKFMVYLQKENIIDESGMPKERFSAEFPKEGPSILRIQQVVRGDSAAYFCASSPFQGQETQYFGPGTRLLVL.

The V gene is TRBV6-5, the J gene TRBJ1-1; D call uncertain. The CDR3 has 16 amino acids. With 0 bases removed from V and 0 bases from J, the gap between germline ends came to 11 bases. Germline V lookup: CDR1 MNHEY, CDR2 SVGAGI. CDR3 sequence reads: CASSYSAAGLNTEAFF. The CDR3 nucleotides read TGTGCCAGCAGTTACTCGGCCGCGGGGTTGAACACTGAAGCTTTCTTT.

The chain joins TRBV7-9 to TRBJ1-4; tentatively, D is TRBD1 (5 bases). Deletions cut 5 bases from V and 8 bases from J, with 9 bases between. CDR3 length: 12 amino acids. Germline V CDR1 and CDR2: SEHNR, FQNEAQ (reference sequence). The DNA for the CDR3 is TGTGCCAGCAGCCCGGGGGTCGAAAAACTGTTTTTT. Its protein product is CASSPGVEKLFF.

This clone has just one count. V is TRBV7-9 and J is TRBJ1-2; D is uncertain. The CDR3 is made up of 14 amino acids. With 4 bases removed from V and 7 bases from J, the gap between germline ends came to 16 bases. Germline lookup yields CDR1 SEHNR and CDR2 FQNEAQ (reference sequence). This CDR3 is CASSSGGSSGGYTF. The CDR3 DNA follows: TGTGCCAGCAGCTCTGGCGGAAGTTCGGGTGGCTACACCTTC. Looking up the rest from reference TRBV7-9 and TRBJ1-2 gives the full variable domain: DTGVSQNPRHKITKRGQNVTFRCDPISEHNRLYWYRQTLGQGPEFLTYFQNEAQLEKSRLLSDRFSAERPKGSFSTLEIQRTEQGDSAMYLCASSSGGSSGGYTFGSGTRLTVV.

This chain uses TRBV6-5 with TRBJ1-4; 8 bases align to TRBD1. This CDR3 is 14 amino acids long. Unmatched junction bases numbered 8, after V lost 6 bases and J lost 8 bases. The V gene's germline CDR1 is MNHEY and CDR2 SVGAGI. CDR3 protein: CASSLQGGREKLFF. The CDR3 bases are TGTGCCAGCAGCCTACAGGGGGGTCGGGAAAAACTGTTTTTT.

The CDR3 DNA follows: TGTGCCAGCAACAGGGGATTAATCATGAACACTGAAGCTTTCTTT. The encoded protein is CASNRGLIMNTEAFF. V is TRBV6-5 and J is TRBJ1-1; TRBD1 aligns across 7 bases. Germline CDR1 is MNHEY and CDR2 is SVGAGI. After removal of 7 bases from V and 0 bases from J, the junction contained 8 bases not matched to a gene. This CDR3 spans 15 amino acids.

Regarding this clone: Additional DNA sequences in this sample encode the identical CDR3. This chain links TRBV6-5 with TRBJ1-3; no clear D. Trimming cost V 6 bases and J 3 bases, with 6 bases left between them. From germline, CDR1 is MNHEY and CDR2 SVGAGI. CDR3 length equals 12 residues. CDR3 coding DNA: TGTGCCAGCAGCCCCAGTGGAAACACCATATATTTT. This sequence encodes CASSPSGNTIYF.

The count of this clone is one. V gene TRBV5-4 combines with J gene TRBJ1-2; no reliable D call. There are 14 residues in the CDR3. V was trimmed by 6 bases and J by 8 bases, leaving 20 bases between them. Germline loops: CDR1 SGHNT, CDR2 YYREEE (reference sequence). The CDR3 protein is CASKLGVQEGGYTF. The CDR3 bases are TGTGCCAGCAAATTGGGAGTACAAGAGGGAGGCTACACCTTC.

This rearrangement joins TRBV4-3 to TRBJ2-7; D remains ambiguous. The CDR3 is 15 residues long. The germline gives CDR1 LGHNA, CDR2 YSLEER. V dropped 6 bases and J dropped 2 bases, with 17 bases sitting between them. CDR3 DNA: TGCGCCAGCAGTCCTACCGACAACCCAGCCTACGAGCAGTACTTC. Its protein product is CASSPTDNPAYEQYF.

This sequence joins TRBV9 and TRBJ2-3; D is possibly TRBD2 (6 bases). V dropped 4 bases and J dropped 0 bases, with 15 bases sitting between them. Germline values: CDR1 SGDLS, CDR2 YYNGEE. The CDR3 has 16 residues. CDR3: CASSPRSGSSTDTQYF. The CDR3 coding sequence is TGTGCCAGCAGCCCTCGTAGCGGATCTAGCACAGATACGCAGTATTTT.

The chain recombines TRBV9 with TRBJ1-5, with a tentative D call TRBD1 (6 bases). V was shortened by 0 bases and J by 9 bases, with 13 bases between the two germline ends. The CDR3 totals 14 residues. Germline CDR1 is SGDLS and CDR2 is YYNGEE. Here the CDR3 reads CASSVDPRGGPQHF. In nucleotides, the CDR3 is TGTGCCAGCAGCGTAGACCCCAGGGGCGGGCCCCAGCATTTT.

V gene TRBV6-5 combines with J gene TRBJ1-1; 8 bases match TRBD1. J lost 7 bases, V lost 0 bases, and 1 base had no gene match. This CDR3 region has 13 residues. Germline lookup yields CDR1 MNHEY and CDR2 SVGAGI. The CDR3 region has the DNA TGTGCCAGCAGTTACTCTGGACAGGGTGAAGCTTTCTTT. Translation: CASSYSGQGEAFF.

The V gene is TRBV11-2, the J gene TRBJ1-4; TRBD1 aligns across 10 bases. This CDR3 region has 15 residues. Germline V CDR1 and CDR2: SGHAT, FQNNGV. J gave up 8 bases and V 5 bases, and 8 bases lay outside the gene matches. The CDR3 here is CASSLGQGGWEKLFF. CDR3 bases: TGTGCCAGCAGCCTAGGACAGGGGGGATGGGAAAAACTGTTTTTT.

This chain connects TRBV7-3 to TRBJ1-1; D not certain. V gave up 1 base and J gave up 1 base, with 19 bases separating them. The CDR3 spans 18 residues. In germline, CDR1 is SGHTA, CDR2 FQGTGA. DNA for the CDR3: TGTGCCAGCAGCTTAAATTTCATCAGTCAAAGAAGGAACACTGAAGCTTTCTTT. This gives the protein CASSLNFISQRRNTEAFF.

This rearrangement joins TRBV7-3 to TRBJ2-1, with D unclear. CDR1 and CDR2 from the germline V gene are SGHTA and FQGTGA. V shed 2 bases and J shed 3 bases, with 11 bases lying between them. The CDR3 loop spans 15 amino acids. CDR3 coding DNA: TGTGCCAGCAGCTTAGACGCGGTAATCTACAATGAGCAGTTCTTC. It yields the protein CASSLDAVIYNEQFF.

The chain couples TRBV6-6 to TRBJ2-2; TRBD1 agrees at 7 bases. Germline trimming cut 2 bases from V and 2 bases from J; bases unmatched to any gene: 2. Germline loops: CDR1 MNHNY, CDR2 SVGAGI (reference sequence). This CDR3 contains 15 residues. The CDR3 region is CASSYRQGNTGELFF. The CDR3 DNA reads TGTGCCAGCAGTTACCGACAGGGAAACACCGGGGAGCTGTTTTTT.